These 20 T cell receptor beta chains came from one sample sequenced in a study of blood T cell repertoires in COVID-19. Here immunoSEQ multiplex PCR was the method, and the copy in TCRdb shows in-frame clones only, minus some. The sample has approximately 130,000 clones, 88% seen once; the top ten hold more than 1.5%. Sequencing was done on a sample of peripheral blood. Every receptor here comes from a human donor in a cohort sampled during active COVID-19.

This clone came up a few times. The chain couples TRBV9 to TRBJ2-7; the match to TRBD2 covers 9 bases. The length of the CDR3 is 14 residues. Germline-derived CDR1 and CDR2 are SGDLS and YYNGEE. The V segment lost 4 bases and the J segment 3 bases; nucleotides outside the gene matches: 5. CDR3 bases: TGTGCCAGCAGCCCAGGACTAGCGAACTACGAGCAGTACTTC. Translated, it gives CASSPGLANYEQYF.

V and J are TRBV28 and TRBJ1-4; 11 nucleotides line up with TRBD1. V dropped 4 bases and J dropped 7; count of bases not matched to a gene: 5. This CDR3 has 15 residues. The V gene's germline CDR1 is MDHEN and CDR2 SYDVKM. CDR3 protein: CASSSPDRGREKLFF. CDR3 DNA: TGTGCCAGCAGTTCCCCGGACAGGGGGCGTGAAAAACTGTTTTTT. Full variable domain (missing parts from reference TRBV28 and TRBJ1-4): DVKVTQSSRYLVKRTGEKVFLECVQDMDHENMFWYRQDPGLGLRLIYFSYDVKMKEKGDIPEGYSVSREKKERFSLILESASTNQTSMYLCASSSPDRGREKLFFGSGTQLSVL.

The chain links TRBV28 to TRBJ1-5; the D is unclear. CDR3 length: 13 amino acids. Germline lookup yields CDR1 MDHEN and CDR2 SYDVKM. V lost 1 base, J lost 2 bases, and 3 bases lay in between. In DNA form, the CDR3 reads TGTGCCAGCAGTTTATTAGGCAATCAGCCCCAGCATTTT. Encoded protein: CASSLLGNQPQHF.

The CDR3 is CASSMDRVVLNEKLFF. As DNA, the CDR3 is TGTGCCAGCAGCATGGACAGGGTGGTCCTTAATGAAAAACTGTTTTTT. This chain uses TRBV5-5 with TRBJ1-4; TRBD1 matches at 8 bases. V shed 4 bases and J 4 bases; nucleotides not matched to a gene: 9. CDR3 length equals 16 residues. Germline V gene data show CDR1 as SGHKS and CDR2 as YYEKEE (reference sequence).

The rearrangement links TRBV6-4 to TRBJ2-5, with TRBD2 matching over 7 bases. The length of the CDR3 is 14 residues. The ends lost 0 bases at V and 6 bases at J; junction bases unmatched: 4. CDR1 and CDR2 from the germline V gene are MRHNA and SNTAGT. This CDR3 reads CASSDSSSGQTQYF. As DNA, the CDR3 is TGTGCCAGCAGTGACTCGTCTAGCGGACAGACCCAGTACTTC.

This clone was observed a handful of times. This chain joins TRBV7-2 and TRBJ1-2; D is undetermined. Trimming took off 3 bases at V and 8 bases at J, with 13 bases between the two ends. From germline, CDR1 is SGHTA and CDR2 FQGNSA. The CDR3 totals 13 residues. The CDR3 DNA sequence: TGTGCCAGCAGCTTGGGAGCAGGACCGGGCTACACCTTC. Translating it yields CASSLGAGPGYTF.

V gene TRBV5-4 combines with J gene TRBJ2-7; 8 bases line up with TRBD2. The CDR3 has 15 amino acids. The germline V gene encodes CDR1 SGHNT and CDR2 YYREEE (reference sequence). The junction had 7 bases not matched to a gene; V was cut back by 0 bases and J by 5 bases. CDR3 sequence reads: CASSLVAGFIHEQYF. The CDR3 region has the DNA TGTGCCAGCAGCTTGGTAGCGGGATTCATCCACGAGCAGTACTTC.

V and J are TRBV15 and TRBJ1-1; TRBD1 aligns across 8 bases. This CDR3 comprises 14 residues. Germline V gene lookup returns CDR1 LNHNV and CDR2 YYDKDF (reference sequence). V lost 7 bases, J lost 1 base, and 5 bases stayed unmatched. CDR3 nucleotides: TGTGCCACCACCCGAGACAGGGGGAACACTGAAGCTTTCTTT. Encoded protein: CATTRDRGNTEAFF.

V usage is TRBV5-1 and J usage is TRBJ1-3, with TRBD1 matching over 10 bases. CDR3 length: 16 amino acids. CDR1 is SGHRS and CDR2 is YFSETQ in the germline V gene. J was trimmed by 0 bases and V by 3 bases; bases with no gene match: 3. For the CDR3, the DNA is TGCGCCAGCAGCTCCGGACAGGGGGGCTCTGGAAACACCATATATTTT. It specifies CASSSGQGGSGNTIYF.

V and J are TRBV29-1 and TRBJ1-2, with D perhaps matching TRBD1 (5 bases). Trimming took off 4 bases at V and 2 bases at J, with 17 bases between the two ends. This CDR3 contains 15 residues. Germline V gene sequence: CDR1 SQVTM, CDR2 ANQGSEA. The CDR3 spells CSVAGRQRKNYGYTF. As DNA, the CDR3 is TGCAGCGTTGCAGGCCGACAGAGGAAGAACTATGGCTACACCTTC.

The chain is built from TRBV21-1 and TRBJ2-1; no check of the table's D call, TRBD2, against the DNA was made. TRBV21-1 is designated a pseudogene. This CDR3 spans 14 amino acids. The CDR3 DNA reads as TGTGCCAGCCGGGGTCATATGGGGGGTGGTGAGCAGTTCTTC. This codes for CASRGHMGGGEQFF.

The rearrangement uses TRBV11-3 and TRBJ2-3; TRBD2 matches at 9 bases. J was trimmed by 4 bases and V by 4 bases; bases with no gene match: 9. From germline, CDR1 is SGHNT and CDR2 YENEEA. CDR3 size: 16 residues. CDR3 coding DNA: TGTGCCAGCAGCTCCGGAGGAGCGGGAGGATCAGATACGCAGTATTTT. Its translation: CASSSGGAGGSDTQYF.

This clone was found once. This chain joins TRBV29-1 and TRBJ2-5; a weak D match, TRBD2 (5 bases). This CDR3 is 15 amino acids long. V lost 6 bases, J lost 5 bases, and 22 bases lay in between. Germline CDR1 SQVTM, CDR2 ANQGSEA. The CDR3 DNA reads TGCAGCGTCCAATTCAGTCTAGCTCGTCGGGAGACCCAGTACTTC. Its protein product is CSVQFSLARRETQYF.

The chain carries TRBV6-1 and TRBJ1-1; 8 nucleotides agree with TRBD1. V lost 2 bases, J lost 3 bases, and 5 bases stayed unmatched. Germline V CDR1 and CDR2: MNHNS, SASEGT. CDR3 size: 15 residues. The CDR3 DNA reads TGTGCCAGCAGTGAAACGCCAGGGGGCTACACTGAAGCTTTCTTT. Translation gives CASSETPGGYTEAFF.

V usage is TRBV24-1 and J usage is TRBJ2-1, with TRBD2 identical over 13 bases. The CDR3 has 17 residues. Looked up from germline, CDR1 is KGHDR and CDR2 is SFDVKD. Losses at the gene ends were 4 bases for V and 7 bases for J; bases not matched to a gene: 9. In DNA form, the CDR3 reads TGTGCCACCAGTGAAGCCCGAGGGACTAGCGGGATGAATGAGCAGTTCTTC. This sequence encodes CATSEARGTSGMNEQFF.

The chain combines TRBV13 with TRBJ2-5, with 13 positions matching TRBD2. V shed 4 bases and J 4 bases; nucleotides not matched to a gene: 3. Germline lookup yields CDR1 PRHDT and CDR2 FYEKMQ (reference sequence). The CDR3 consists of 15 residues. DNA of the CDR3: TGTGCCAGCAGCTGGGGACTAGCGGGGTCAGAGACCCAGTACTTC. Protein product: CASSWGLAGSETQYF.

The V call is TRBV30, the J call TRBJ1-6; D not resolved. Germline loops: CDR1 GTSNPN, CDR2 SVGIG (reference sequence). V gave up 5 bases and J gave up 10 bases, with 18 bases separating them. This CDR3 region has 14 residues. The CDR3 spells CAWCPGQSGSPLHF. In nucleotides, the CDR3 is TGTGCCTGGTGTCCCGGCCAATCAGGCTCACCCCTCCACTTT. Full variable domain (remainder filled in from reference TRBV30 and TRBJ1-6): SQTIHQWPATLVQPVGSPLSLECTVEGTSNPNLYWYRQAAGRGLQLLFYSVGIGQISSEVPQNLSASRPQDRQFILSSKKLLLSDSGFYLCAWCPGQSGSPLHFGNGTRLTVT.

The CDR3 DNA reads TGTGCCAGCAGTTTAACGTCCACTAGCGGGAGTGTTGGGGAGCAGTACTTC. Its translation: CASSLTSTSGSVGEQYF. This sequence joins TRBV27 and TRBJ2-7; 11 bases are a match to TRBD2. This CDR3 is 17 amino acids long. Per the germline V gene, CDR1 is MNHEY and CDR2 is SMNVEV (reference sequence). Germline trimming cut 2 bases from V and 7 bases from J; bases unmatched to any gene: 13.

The chain joins TRBV5-6 to TRBJ2-5; the D is unclear. CDR1 and CDR2 from the germline V gene are SGHDT and YYEEEE. The CDR3 spans 11 residues. V shed 7 bases and J shed 9 bases, with 13 bases lying between them. The CDR3 region has the DNA TGTGCCAGCGGAAGATATGAGGCCCAGTACTTC. Translation: CASGRYEAQYF.

This chain links TRBV28 with TRBJ1-1; TRBD1 is a possible D gene (6 bases). This CDR3 contains 17 residues. Trimming pared 5 bases from V and 4 bases from J, leaving 23 bases between. Looked up from germline, CDR1 is MDHEN and CDR2 is SYDVKM. DNA for the CDR3: TGTGCCAGCAGTCAAACAGGGACCTGGGGCCAGGGCACTGAAGCTTTCTTT. Translating gives CASSQTGTWGQGTEAFF.